This T cell receptor (beta chain) originates from a study of cytomegalovirus exposure and HLA in healthy donors. Study results and limitations: Sequencing likely caused a cluster of highly shared sequence variants. In vitro testing confirmed three CMV-associated chains as specific for CMV antigens.

60 Vbeta and 13 Jbeta primers were used in PCR. TCRdb's table, derived via immunoSEQ multiplex PCR, lists solely in-frame clones and lacks some. This table holds around 100,000 clones, approximately 84% found once. This clone showed up just a few times. The antigen is unknown. J gave up 8 bases and V 7 bases, and 7 bases lay outside the gene matches. CDR1 is MDHEN and CDR2 is SYDVKM in the germline V gene. This CDR3 is 15 amino acids long. Regarding donors, all were healthy bone marrow donors. What was sequenced was PBMCs. The TCR sequence derives from a man in his late teens or twenties in good health and CMV-seronegative. The chain carries TRBV28 and TRBJ2-1, with 14 bases aligning to TRBD2. The CDR3 DNA sequence: TGTGCCAGCACTCCCGGGACTAGCGGGAGCTATGAGCAGTTCTTC. It specifies CASTPGTSGSYEQFF.